This TCR beta chain was sequenced for a study of T-cell reconstitution after alpha-beta-depleted transplantation in children. Broader study findings: A year had passed since transplant, and T-cell counts and diversity by then came mostly from newly produced T cells. Alpha-beta T cells about two months after transplant reportedly derived from several hundred expanded graft clones. Surviving recipient cells, namely T cells and thymic progenitors, were the source of high day-60 TCRbeta diversity in some patients.

Points on this clonotype: Antigen unknown.

Unique molecular identifiers were used to barcode this TCRbeta library. TCRdb called the PCR reads again in MiXCR, with one record for every CDR3 protein. The sample has a few hundred thousand distinct CDR3 sequences; 25% to 30% are singletons. Germline V CDR1 and CDR2: SSHAT, FNYEAQ (reference sequence). Trimming shortened V by 5 bases and J by 0 bases, and 9 bases separated the two germline ends. The CDR3 totals 14 residues. The origin of this receptor is a boy less than two years old with Wiskott-Aldrich syndrome, due to receive a stem cell transplant. The specimen comprised PBMCs, sampled before TCRalphabeta/CD19-depleted stem cell transplant. The chain uses TRBV7-7 and TRBJ2-3; either TRBD1 or TRBD2 may fit D (5 bases each). CDR3 protein: CASSMGRSTDTQYF. The CDR3 DNA sequence: TGTGCCAGCAGCATGGGACGGAGCACAGATACGCAGTATTTT.